This passage covers 2 T cell receptor beta chains from one sample sequenced in a study of OX40 agonist ivuxolimab in advanced cancers. Only in-frame clones appear in the TCRdb table, and some are missing; sequencing was by immunoSEQ multiplex PCR. This sample carries roughly 65,000 clones, nearly 90% of them seen once, and the ten largest clones take roughly a tenth. The input for sequencing was CD4+ or CD8+ T cells sorted from blood, taken in a trial of the OX40 agonist ivuxolimab. These TCRs come from an adult with an advanced solid tumor such as melanoma, head and neck, liver or kidney cancer.

J is TRBJ2-3 and V is TRBV4-3; the match to TRBD2 covers 8 bases. V shed 0 bases and J 2 bases; nucleotides not matched to a gene: 4. CDR3 length: 16 amino acids. The V gene's germline CDR1 is LGHNA and CDR2 YSLEER. The CDR3 DNA reads TGCGCCAGCAGCCAAGAGGGTAGCGGGGACACAGATACGCAGTATTTT. It encodes CASSQEGSGDTDTQYF.

The rearrangement links TRBV28 to TRBJ2-5; 7 bases map to TRBD2. The ends lost 7 bases at V and 5 bases at J; junction bases unmatched: 10. CDR1 is MDHEN, CDR2 SYDVKM, per germline. The CDR3 runs to 14 residues. CDR3 DNA sequence: TGTGCCAGCACCCGACCGGGACTATGGGAGACCCAGTACTTC. This codes for CASTRPGLWETQYF. Filled out from reference TRBV28 and TRBJ2-5, the complete variable domain reads DVKVTQSSRYLVKRTGEKVFLECVQDMDHENMFWYRQDPGLGLRLIYFSYDVKMKEKGDIPEGYSVSREKKERFSLILESASTNQTSMYLCASTRPGLWETQYFGPGTRLLVL.